These 22 T cell receptor beta chains originate from one sample sequenced in a study of blood T cell repertoires in COVID-19. Profiled with immunoSEQ multiplex PCR; TCRdb holds only in-frame clones, not every one. The profile shows roughly 320,000 clones, roughly 90% of them singletons. Material for sequencing was PBMCs or T cells enriched from blood (not recorded which). Receptors were obtained from a young woman who had been exposed to COVID-19.

V and J are TRBV10-3 and TRBJ1-2, with a tentative D call TRBD1 (5 bases). Germline V gene lookup returns CDR1 ENHRY and CDR2 SYGVKD. The V end lost 3 bases, the J end lost 7 bases, and 12 bases lay between the germline ends. The CDR3 extends over 13 amino acids. The CDR3 loop is CAISDATDAGYTF. As DNA, the CDR3 is TGTGCCATCAGTGATGCGACAGACGCTGGCTACACCTTC.

The chain has TRBV6-4 and TRBJ2-2; D is ambiguous. V gave up 0 bases and J gave up 3 bases, with 5 bases separating them. The germline V gene has CDR1 MRHNA and CDR2 SNTAGT. The CDR3 length is 14 residues. CDR3 residues: CASSDSSDTGELFF. CDR3 in DNA: TGTGCCAGCAGTGACTCTTCCGACACCGGGGAGCTGTTTTTT.

The V gene is TRBV5-1, the J gene TRBJ2-7; 8 bases match TRBD1. This CDR3 contains 13 residues. V lost 2 bases and J lost 6; bases outside the gene matches: 4. Germline V lookup: CDR1 SGHRS, CDR2 YFSETQ. The CDR3 nucleotides are TGCGCCAGCAGCTTTCCAGGACAGGGCGAGCAGTACTTC. Amino acid sequence: CASSFPGQGEQYF.

The V and J genes are TRBV6-5 and TRBJ1-4, with D possibly being TRBD1 (6 bases). There are 16 residues in the CDR3. With 2 bases removed from V and 4 bases from J, the gap between germline ends came to 14 bases. Germline V gene lookup returns CDR1 MNHEY and CDR2 SVGAGI. Here the CDR3 DNA reads TGTGCCAGCAGTTACACCTGGACAGCGGTTAATGAAAAACTGTTTTTT. This gives the protein CASSYTWTAVNEKLFF.

This clone occurred a few times. This chain uses TRBV15 with TRBJ1-5; 7 nucleotides line up with TRBD1. The V gene's germline CDR1 is LNHNV and CDR2 YYDKDF (reference sequence). CDR3 length: 19 amino acids. J gave up 0 bases and V 0 bases, and 11 bases lay outside the gene matches. CDR3: CATSRDRSQGVRSNQPQHF. CDR3 DNA sequence: TGTGCCACCAGCAGAGATAGATCGCAGGGGGTACGTAGCAATCAGCCCCAGCATTTT.

The CDR3 region is CASSPIGTGGTDTQYF. The CDR3, as DNA: TGTGCCAGCAGCCCTATAGGGACAGGGGGCACAGATACGCAGTATTTT. The J gene is TRBJ2-3, the V gene TRBV3-1 (or the pseudogene TRBV3-2), with TRBD1 matching over 10 bases. This CDR3 comprises 16 residues. Germline CDR1 LGHDT, CDR2 YNNKEL (reference sequence). V lost 4 bases and J lost 1; bases outside the gene matches: 5.

Points on this clone: A junction end diverges from the germline sequence, so it may reflect a read error. The V and J genes are TRBV10-3 and TRBJ2-7; D is perhaps TRBD2 (5 bases). The CDR3 loop spans 12 amino acids. The germline V gene has CDR1 ENHRY and CDR2 SYGVKD. The chain's CDR3 is CAISESALEEDF. The CDR3 DNA follows: TGTGCCATCAGTGAGTCGGCCCTGGAGGAGGACTTC.

This sequence joins TRBV27 and TRBJ1-3, with D unresolved. V was shortened by 6 bases and J by 0 bases, with 24 bases between the two germline ends. Germline values: CDR1 MNHEY, CDR2 SMNVEV (reference sequence). The CDR3 has 19 amino acids. The CDR3 nucleotides are TGTGCCAGCAGCCTTGGACTGAGGGAACAAATTAGCTCTGGAAACACCATATATTTT. It encodes CASSLGLREQISSGNTIYF.

In nucleotides, the CDR3 is TGTGCCAGCAGCCCCCGGCGGACAGGGGGCAATGAGCAGTTCTTC. It encodes CASSPRRTGGNEQFF. The rearrangement joins TRBV7-8 to TRBJ2-1; TRBD1 agrees at 10 bases. The CDR3 is 15 amino acids. CDR1 and CDR2 (germline): SGHVS, FQNEAQ. The junction had 7 bases not matched to a gene; V was cut back by 5 bases and J by 6 bases.

The chain couples TRBV7-9 to TRBJ1-5, with TRBD1 as a possible D gene (6 bases). V shed 1 base and J shed 0 bases, with 10 bases lying between them. This CDR3 has 16 residues. From germline, CDR1 is SEHNR and CDR2 FQNEAQ (reference sequence). The CDR3 reads CASSLGAGHSNQPQHF. The CDR3 DNA follows: TGTGCCAGCAGCTTAGGAGCGGGACATAGCAATCAGCCCCAGCATTTT.

The rearrangement joins TRBV18 to TRBJ2-2; the match to TRBD1 covers 9 bases. The junction had 2 bases not matched to a gene; V was cut back by 6 bases and J by 6 bases. The V gene's germline CDR1 is KGHSH and CDR2 LQKENI. The CDR3 extends over 13 amino acids. The CDR3 sequence: CASSTGGAGELFF. CDR3 nucleotide sequence: TGTGCCAGCTCGACAGGGGGAGCCGGGGAGCTGTTTTTT.

The chain employs TRBV5-1 and TRBJ2-3; 11 bases agree with TRBD2. This CDR3 has 15 residues. The germline V gene encodes CDR1 SGHRS and CDR2 YFSETQ. V was clipped by 4 bases and J by 2 bases; unmatched bases: 3. CDR3 bases: TGCGCCAGCAGCCGACTAGCGGGGATCACAGATACGCAGTATTTT. Its protein is CASSRLAGITDTQYF.

CDR3 sequence: CASSRGQHTEAFF. CDR3 nucleotides: TGTGCCAGCAGCAGGGGGCAACACACTGAAGCTTTCTTT. The chain carries TRBV9 and TRBJ1-1, with 7 bases that match TRBD1. Germline lookup yields CDR1 SGDLS and CDR2 YYNGEE. This CDR3 comprises 13 residues. J was trimmed by 3 bases and V by 4 bases; bases with no gene match: 3.

The V and J genes are TRBV2 and TRBJ1-2; 10 bases align to TRBD1. The CDR3 sequence is 14 residues long. CDR1 and CDR2 (germline): SNHLY, FYNNEI. J gave up 5 bases and V 6 bases, and 6 bases lay outside the gene matches. As DNA, the CDR3 is TGTGCCAGCAGGGGGACAGGGGCTTATTATGGCTACACCTTC. Its protein is CASRGTGAYYGYTF.

This chain joins TRBV5-1 and TRBJ2-1; 9 bases fit TRBD1. Germline V gene data show CDR1 as SGHRS and CDR2 as YFSETQ. The V gene end was trimmed by 4 bases and the J gene end by 6 bases; junction bases not matched to a gene: 5. This CDR3 is 14 amino acids long. This CDR3 is CASSRDRAGNEQFF. The CDR3 DNA follows: TGCGCCAGCAGCCGGGACAGGGCGGGCAATGAGCAGTTCTTC.

A note on this clone: Other DNA sequences in this sample translate to the same CDR3. The chain combines TRBV5-1 with TRBJ2-3; D is possibly TRBD1 (5 bases). V lost 2 bases and J lost 6, with 10 bases in between. CDR1 SGHRS and CDR2 YFSETQ come from the germline V gene. This CDR3 comprises 13 residues. CDR3 in amino acids: CASSFWGRDTQYF. The CDR3 coding sequence is TGCGCCAGCAGCTTTTGGGGCCGGGATACGCAGTATTTT.

The chain couples TRBV6-5 to TRBJ1-3; D not certain. Germline CDR1 is MNHEY and CDR2 is SVGAGI. The length of the CDR3 is 15 residues. V shed 5 bases and J shed 0 bases, with 11 bases lying between them. In DNA form, the CDR3 reads TGTGCCAGCAGTACTGGGCATTCCTCTGGAAACACCATATATTTT. Its translation is CASSTGHSSGNTIYF.

J is TRBJ2-3 and V is TRBV9, with TRBD2 identical over 8 bases. CDR3 size: 14 residues. Germline lookup yields CDR1 SGDLS and CDR2 YYNGEE. V lost 3 bases to trimming and J lost 2 bases; unmatched junction nucleotides: 2. DNA for the CDR3: TGTGCCAGCAGCGGACTAGCGCCCACAGATACGCAGTATTTT. It specifies CASSGLAPTDTQYF.

The chain joins TRBV4-3 to TRBJ1-1, with D possibly being TRBD1 (5 bases). V lost 0 bases to trimming and J lost 0 bases, with 11 bases between them. The V gene's germline CDR1 is LGHNA and CDR2 YSLEER. The CDR3 sequence is 16 residues long. CDR3 loop: CASSQDLGHLNTEAFF. Here the CDR3 DNA reads TGCGCCAGCAGCCAAGATTTAGGACACTTGAACACTGAAGCTTTCTTT.

The rearrangement joins TRBV6-4 to TRBJ1-6; D gene uncertain. V lost 6 bases and J lost 3, with 9 bases in between. The CDR3 has 14 residues. CDR1 MRHNA and CDR2 SNTAGT come from the germline V gene. This CDR3 reads CASSDNIYNSPLHF. The CDR3 DNA reads as TGTGCCAGCAGCGATAACATCTATAATTCACCCCTCCACTTT.

The chain links TRBV5-5 to TRBJ2-1, with TRBD2 matching over 8 bases. The CDR3 spans 13 residues. Germline-derived CDR1 and CDR2 are SGHKS and YYEKEE (reference sequence). V dropped 3 bases and J dropped 13; count of bases not matched to a gene: 9. CDR3 DNA: TGTGCCAGCAGCTCACATACCGGGACTAGTCAGTTCTTC. Its translation is CASSSHTGTSQFF.

The J gene is TRBJ1-2, the V gene TRBV27; D call uncertain. Trimming removed 2 bases at V and 3 bases at J, with 10 bases between. CDR1 MNHEY and CDR2 SMNVEV come from the germline V gene (reference sequence). The CDR3 spans 14 residues. The CDR3 here is CASSLARNYYGYTF. In nucleotides, the CDR3 is TGTGCCAGCAGTTTAGCGCGGAACTACTATGGCTACACCTTC.